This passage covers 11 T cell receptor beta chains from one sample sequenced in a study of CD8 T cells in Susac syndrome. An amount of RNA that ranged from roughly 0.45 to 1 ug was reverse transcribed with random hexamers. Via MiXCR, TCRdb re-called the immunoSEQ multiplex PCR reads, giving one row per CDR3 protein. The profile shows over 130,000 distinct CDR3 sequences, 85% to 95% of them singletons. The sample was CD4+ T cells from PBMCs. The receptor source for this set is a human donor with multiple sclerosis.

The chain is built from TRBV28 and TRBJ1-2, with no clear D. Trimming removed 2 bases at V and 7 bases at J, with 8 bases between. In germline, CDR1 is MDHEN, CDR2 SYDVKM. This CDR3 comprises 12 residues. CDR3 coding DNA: TGTGCCAGCAGTTTACGGGTCTCTGGCTACACCTTC. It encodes CASSLRVSGYTF.

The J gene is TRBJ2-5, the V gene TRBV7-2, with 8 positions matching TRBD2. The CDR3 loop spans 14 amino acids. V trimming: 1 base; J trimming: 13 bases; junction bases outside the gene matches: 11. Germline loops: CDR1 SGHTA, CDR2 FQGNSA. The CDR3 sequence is CASSLELSGGVLYF. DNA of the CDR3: TGTGCCAGCAGCTTAGAACTCTCCGGGGGGGTTTTGTACTTC.

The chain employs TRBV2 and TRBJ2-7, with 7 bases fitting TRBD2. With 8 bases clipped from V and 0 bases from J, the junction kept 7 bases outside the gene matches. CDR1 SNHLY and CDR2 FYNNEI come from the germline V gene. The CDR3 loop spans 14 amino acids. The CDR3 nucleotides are TGTGCCAGCTCTGAGCGGGGTTCCTCCTACGAGCAGTACTTC. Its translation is CASSERGSSYEQYF.

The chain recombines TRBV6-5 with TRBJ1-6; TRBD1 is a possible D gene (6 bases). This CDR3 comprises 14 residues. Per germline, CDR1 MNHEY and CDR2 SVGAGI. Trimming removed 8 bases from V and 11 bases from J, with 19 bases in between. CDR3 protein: CASGGHLLSAPLHF. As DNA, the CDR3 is TGTGCCAGCGGGGGACACCTTCTAAGTGCACCCCTCCACTTT.

The CDR3 region is CASSLVGIMNQPQHF. Here the CDR3 DNA reads TGTGCCAGTTCGTTAGTCGGCATTATGAATCAGCCCCAGCATTTT. V and J are TRBV19 and TRBJ1-5; D gene unclear. The CDR3 loop spans 15 amino acids. V was shortened by 8 bases and J by 4 bases, with 18 bases between the two germline ends. CDR1 LNHDA and CDR2 SQIVND come from the germline V gene (reference sequence).

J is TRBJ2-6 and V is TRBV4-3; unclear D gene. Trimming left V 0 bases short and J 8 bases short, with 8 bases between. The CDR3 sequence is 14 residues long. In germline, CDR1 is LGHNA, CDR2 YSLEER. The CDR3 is CASSQDTHTNVLTF. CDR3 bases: TGCGCCAGCAGCCAAGATACCCATACCAACGTCCTGACTTTC.

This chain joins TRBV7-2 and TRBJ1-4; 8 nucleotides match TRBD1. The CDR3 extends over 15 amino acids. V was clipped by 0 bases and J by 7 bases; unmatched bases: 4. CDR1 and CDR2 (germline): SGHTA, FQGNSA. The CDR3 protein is CASSLASGGGEKLFF. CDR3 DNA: TGTGCCAGCAGCTTAGCGTCAGGGGGCGGTGAAAAACTGTTTTTT.

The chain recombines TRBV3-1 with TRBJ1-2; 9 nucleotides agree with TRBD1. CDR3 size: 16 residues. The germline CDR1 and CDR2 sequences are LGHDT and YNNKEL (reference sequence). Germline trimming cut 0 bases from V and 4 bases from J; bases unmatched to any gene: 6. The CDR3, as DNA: TGTGCCAGCAGCCAAGATTGGCCGGGACAGGGCTATGGCTACACCTTC. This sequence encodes CASSQDWPGQGYGYTF. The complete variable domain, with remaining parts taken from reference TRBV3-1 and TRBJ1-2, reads DTAVSQTPKYLVTQMGNDKSIKCEQNLGHDTMYWYKQDSKKFLKIMFSYNNKELIINETVPNRFSPKSPDKAHLNLHINSLELGDSAVYFCASSQDWPGQGYGYTFGSGTRLTVV.

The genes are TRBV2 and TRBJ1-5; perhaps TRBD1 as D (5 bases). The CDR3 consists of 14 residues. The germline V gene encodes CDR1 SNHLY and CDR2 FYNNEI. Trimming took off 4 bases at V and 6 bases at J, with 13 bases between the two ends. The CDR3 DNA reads TGTGCCAGCAGTGTACCCGGACAATTTCAGCCCCAGCATTTT. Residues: CASSVPGQFQPQHF. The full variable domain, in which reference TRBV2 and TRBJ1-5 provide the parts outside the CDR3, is EPEVTQTPSHQVTQMGQEVILRCVPISNHLYFYWYRQILGQKVEFLVSFYNNEISEKSEIFDDQFSVERPDGSNFTLKIRSTKLEDSAMYFCASSVPGQFQPQHFGDGTRLSIL.

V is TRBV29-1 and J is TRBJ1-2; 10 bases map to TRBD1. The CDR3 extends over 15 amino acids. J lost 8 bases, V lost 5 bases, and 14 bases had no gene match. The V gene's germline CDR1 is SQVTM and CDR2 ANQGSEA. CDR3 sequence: CSVRLLTGGARGYTF. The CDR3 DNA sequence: TGCAGCGTTCGGTTGTTGACAGGGGGCGCGAGGGGCTACACCTTC.

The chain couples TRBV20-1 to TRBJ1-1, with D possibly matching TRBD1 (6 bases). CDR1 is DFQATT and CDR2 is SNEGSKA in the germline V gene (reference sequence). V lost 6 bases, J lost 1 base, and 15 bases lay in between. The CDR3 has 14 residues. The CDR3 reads CSAARTATNTEAFF. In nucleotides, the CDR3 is TGCAGTGCGGCTCGGACAGCCACGAACACTGAAGCTTTCTTT.